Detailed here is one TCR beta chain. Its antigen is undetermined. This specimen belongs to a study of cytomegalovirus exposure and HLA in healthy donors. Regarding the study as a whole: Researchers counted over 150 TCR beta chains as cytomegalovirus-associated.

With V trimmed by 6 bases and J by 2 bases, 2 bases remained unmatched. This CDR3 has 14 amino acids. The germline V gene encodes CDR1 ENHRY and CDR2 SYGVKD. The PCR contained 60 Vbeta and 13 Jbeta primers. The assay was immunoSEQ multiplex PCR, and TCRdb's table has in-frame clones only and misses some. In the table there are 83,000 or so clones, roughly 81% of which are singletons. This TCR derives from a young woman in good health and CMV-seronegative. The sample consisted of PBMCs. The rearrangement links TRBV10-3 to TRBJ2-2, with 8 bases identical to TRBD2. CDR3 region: CAIRRTSNTGELFF. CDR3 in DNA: TGTGCCATCAGGCGGACTAGCAACACCGGGGAGCTGTTTTTT.